This T cell receptor beta chain derives from a study of cytomegalovirus exposure and HLA in healthy donors. Study-wide findings and caveats: An analysis that was carried out later associated 16,951 TCR beta sequences with HLA alleles at 0.05 false discovery rate.

CDR1 and CDR2 from the germline V gene are SGHRS and YFSETQ. V dropped 1 base and J dropped 3 bases, with 6 bases sitting between them. This CDR3 has 13 amino acids. A multiplex PCR was run with 60 Vbeta primers and 13 Jbeta primers. Produced via immunoSEQ multiplex PCR; TCRdb's table is partial and in-frame only. The sample lists roughly 120,000 clones; roughly 70% were seen once. This clone was recorded once. The antigen is unknown. This chain links TRBV5-1 with TRBJ2-3, with D perhaps TRBD2 (5 bases). This sequence was found in a woman aged 30 to 39 in good health and CMV-seronegative. The material sequenced was PBMCs. CDR3 amino acids: CASSLRETDTQYF. The CDR3 DNA reads TGCGCCAGCAGCTTGCGGGAAACAGATACGCAGTATTTT. Variable domain in full (rest from reference TRBV5-1 and TRBJ2-3): KAGVTQTPRYLIKTRGQQVTLSCSPISGHRSVSWYQQTPGQGLQFLFEYFSETQRNKGNFPGRFSGRQFSNSRSEMNVSTLELGDSALYLCASSLRETDTQYFGPGTRLTVL.